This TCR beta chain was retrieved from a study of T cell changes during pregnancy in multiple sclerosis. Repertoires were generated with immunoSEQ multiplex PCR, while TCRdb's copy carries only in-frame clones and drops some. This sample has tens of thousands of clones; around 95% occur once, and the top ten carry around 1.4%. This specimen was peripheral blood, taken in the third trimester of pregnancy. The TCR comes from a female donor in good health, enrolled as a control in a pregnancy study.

This CDR3 is CASSLTWDKKAFF. DNA of the CDR3: TGTGCCAGCAGTTTAACCTGGGACAAGAAAGCTTTCTTT. V is TRBV28 and J is TRBJ1-1; maybe TRBD1 (6 bases). The CDR3 consists of 13 residues. CDR1 MDHEN and CDR2 SYDVKM come from the germline V gene. V was pared by 2 bases and J by 9 bases, with 13 bases between.